This T cell receptor (beta chain) appears in the sequencing data of a study of long-term antiretroviral therapy in people with HIV (dated by TCRdb to between 2021 and 2024). Study-wide context: Collection of the earliest samples took place about a decade ahead of the 2015 WHO recommendation for immediate ART, at a time when ART was typically delayed until CD4 counts fell. This retrospective serial study examined whether starting ART and sustained HIV suppression were associated with changes in the composition and diversity of the TRB repertoire in peripheral blood. The cohort contributed about 180 cryopreserved PBMC samples from 30 to 35 adults with confirmed HIV infection, collected serially over a mean of approximately 6 years (range 1-12). Of the approximately 30 participants with HIV, approximately 11 were female. Test extractions of a monoclonal T-cell line alongside approximately 34 polyclonal samples showed no cross-contamination during QIAcube processing.

Inclusion was restricted to participants for whom at least one PBMC sample before ART initiation and at least two post-ART samples were available. Treatment was received in the United States of America by all participants with HIV. Before DNA extraction, cryopreserved samples of about 0.9-11 million PBMC were thawed and then washed. At the time of the earliest PBMC sample for each participant with HIV, ages ranged from about 20 to 54 years. PBMC samples were contributed by each participant from 1-4 timepoints before ART initiation and 2-8 timepoints after ART initiation, with a median of 7 samples. For every participant, serial HIV viral load, CD4+ T-cell count, ART history and demographic data were obtained. Genomic DNA was extracted from unsorted PBMC with a Qiagen kit on a QIAcube, with processing performed in batches of 12 samples. Overall study results and their limits: Because pre-ART samples had limited cell numbers, profiling was done on unsorted PBMC rather than on sorted CD4+ and CD8+ T cells. Samples dated from about 2004 to 2017, and the ART regimens used may be less effective than current ones. Owing to limited PBMC availability, only the TCR beta chain was sequenced, without alpha chain pairing. Inferences about post-ART repertoire changes were limited because no data were available on ART adherence, viral resistance or therapy changes. Starting ART was linked to a significant rise in TRB diversity, yet even with long-term ART the diversity remained significantly lower than in transplant donor controls. Expanded TRB clones identified before ART initiation dominated the repertoire across all time points, though the dominance fluctuated and decreased in many PLHIV after ART. CDR3 length ranges in HIV repertoires were narrower than in controls, and network structure suggested an antigen-experienced repertoire with only a slight naive shift after ART.

Remarks on this clone: Its antigen is currently not known. Per-base qualities were not stored, and no clone one base away is much larger.

CDR1 and CDR2 were assigned from the germline V gene as MGHDK and SYGVNS. The CDR3 goes from the cysteine to the phenylalanine over 15 residues. Only CDR3 DNA remains: 45 bases, in frame from the first base. From V the trimming removes 3 bases and from J it removes 7 bases, while the gene matches leave 10 bases of the junction unaccounted for. Sequencing of the TRB variable region was done with the immunoSEQ hsTCRB v3.0 assay at survey level resolution. The target sequencing depth for TRB was roughly 40,000-50,000 T-cell genomes per sample. Pooled TRB libraries were sequenced on an Illumina MiSeq with a v3 150-cycle kit. Processing in the source paper ran as follows. Repertoire analysis was run in R within a reproducible Nextflow workflow that covered QC, data transformation and analysis. LymphoSeq2, an R package for exploring AIRR-Seq data, was used to implement the custom analyses. A handful of samples that produced fewer than 5000 total TRB sequences were removed, so 150 to 200 HIV repertoires were analyzed. Of the roughly 180 retained HIV repertoires, over 55 were collected before and 120 to 130 after ART initiation. Repertoires were downsampled to 5000 TRB nucleotide sequences, with summary statistics averaged over 100 downsampling iterations. TRB sequences were retained for analysis only if CDR3 regions of at least seven amino acids were present. Diversity was assessed using a clonality score derived from Shannon entropy and using the Gini coefficient. In the repertoire networks, any two of the top 5000 CDR3 amino acid sequences were linked whenever the two sequences differed by an edit distance of one. For TRB CDR3 amino acid sequences, antigen specificity groups and MHC restriction were predicted with GLIPH2. To flag known CMV, EBV, HIV or tissue antigen associations, CDR3 amino acid sequences were matched against VDJdb and McPAS-TCR. Pre-ART, post-ART and control groups were compared with Wilcoxon signed-rank tests and Holm-Bonferroni correction. The clones in this table, taken by TCRdb from immuneACCESS, are in-frame only. Not every clone is retained; where verified, under half of the shortfall comes from an unresolved V gene, and the cause of the rest is unknown. The D gene and trimming were derived from the DNA, and the V and J assignments and clone size from that table. This sample comprises about 22,000 clones, roughly 86% of them detected only once. The top ten clones comprise 3.5% to 5% of the sample.

The input for sequencing was unsorted PBMCs, taken 1.3 years after starting antiretroviral therapy. The rearranged segments are TRBV25-1 and TRBJ2-7, with 9 bases in between that match TRBD1. The receptor comes from a man between 60 and 75 years old with HIV. This receptor has the CDR3 CASSESGTGIEEQYF. The nucleotide sequence is TGTGCCAGCAGTGAGTCCGGGACAGGGATTGAAGAGCAGTACTTC.